This TCR beta chain was identified during a study of blood T cell repertoires in COVID-19. For the study at large: T cells, B-cell-depleted T cells, or PBMCs provided the cDNA or gDNA that served as material.

Per the study methods: For nucleated cells, counts were estimated from reference gene primer amplification. TCRdb's copy holds only in-frame clones and misses some; the assay was immunoSEQ multiplex PCR. That table supplies the V and J calls and clone size; D and trimming were determined from the DNA. The table records about 11,000 clones, approximately 84% of them present only once. This CDR3 spans 15 amino acids. Trimming cost V 0 bases and J 2 bases, with 8 bases left between them. Germline CDR1 KGHDR, CDR2 SFDVKD. V is TRBV24-1 and J is TRBJ2-3, with D unclear. This TCR came from a man over 45 with active COVID-19. Specimen: peripheral blood. For the CDR3, the DNA is TGTGCCACCAGTGATTTGTCTAACTCCACAGATACGCAGTATTTT. Its protein product is CATSDLSNSTDTQYF.